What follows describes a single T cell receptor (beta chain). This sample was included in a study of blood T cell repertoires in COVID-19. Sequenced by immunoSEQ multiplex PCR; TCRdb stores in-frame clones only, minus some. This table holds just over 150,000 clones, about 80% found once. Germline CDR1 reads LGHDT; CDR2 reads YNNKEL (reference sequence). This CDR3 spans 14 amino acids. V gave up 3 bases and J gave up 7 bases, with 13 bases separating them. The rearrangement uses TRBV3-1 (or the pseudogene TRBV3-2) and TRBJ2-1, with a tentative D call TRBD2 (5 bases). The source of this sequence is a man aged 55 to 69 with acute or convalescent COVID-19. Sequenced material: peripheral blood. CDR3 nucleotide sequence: TGTGCCAGCAGCCACATGTCCGGGGTGAATGAGCAGTTCTTC. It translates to CASSHMSGVNEQFF.